This TCR beta chain was sequenced during a study of T cell changes during pregnancy in multiple sclerosis. Between the trimmed V and J ends, which lost 4 bases and 9 bases, there was a span of 20 bases. Germline CDR1 and CDR2: SGHNT and YYREEE (reference sequence). This CDR3 is built from 15 residues. This table comes from immunoSEQ multiplex PCR, and its TCRdb copy is limited to in-frame clones, with some not included. The sample contains 35,000 or so clones, 88% of which appear only once. This specimen was CD4+ T cells from peripheral blood mononuclear cells, taken in the first trimester of pregnancy. This chain uses TRBV5-4 with TRBJ2-1, with D perhaps matching TRBD2 (6 bases). The clonotype comes from a female donor with multiple sclerosis, enrolled in a pregnancy study. The CDR3 nucleotides read TGTGCCAGCAGCCCCACTAGCACCTCCTCGGGTGAGCAGTTCTTC. It is translated as CASSPTSTSSGEQFF.